These 20 T cell receptor beta chains were sequenced from one sample in a study of cytomegalovirus exposure and HLA in healthy donors. Repertoires were generated with immunoSEQ multiplex PCR, while TCRdb's copy carries only in-frame clones and drops some. Among 120,000 to 150,000 clones, approximately 91% were seen once, and the ten largest hold roughly 0.7%. The sequenced material came from PBMCs. The receptors were gathered from a man between 18 and 35 years old in good health and CMV-seronegative.

V and J are TRBV6-5 and TRBJ2-7; TRBD2 is a possible D gene (5 bases). The CDR3 extends over 13 amino acids. The V gene's germline CDR1 is MNHEY and CDR2 SVGAGI. Trimming took 0 bases from V and 5 from J, leaving 8 bases between them. CDR3 region: CASSYSRDDEQYV. CDR3 coding DNA: TGTGCCAGCAGTTACTCTCGGGATGACGAGCAGTACGTC.

A few counts support this clone. The V call is TRBV5-6, the J call TRBJ2-5, with TRBD1 matching over 8 bases. Trimming at V came to 4 bases and at J to 7 bases, leaving 15 bases not matched to a gene. The CDR3 is 16 amino acids. Germline CDR1 SGHDT, CDR2 YYEEEE. The CDR3 DNA reads as TGTGCCAGCAGCGGCCAGAACCGGGACAGGCGGGGGACCCAGTACTTC. Translation gives CASSGQNRDRRGTQYF.

The chain links TRBV19 to TRBJ1-2; 7 nucleotides match TRBD1. The J segment lost 0 bases and the V segment lost 3 bases, leaving 4 bases of the junction unmatched. The CDR3 has 15 residues. CDR1 is LNHDA, CDR2 SQIVND, per germline (reference sequence). Written as DNA, the CDR3 is TGTGCCAGTAGTATCGGGACAGCTACTAACTATGGCTACACCTTC. Translating it yields CASSIGTATNYGYTF.

This clone has only a few counts. The chain recombines TRBV7-9 with TRBJ1-5; TRBD1 might be the D (5 bases). Germline assignment: CDR1 SEHNR and CDR2 FQNEAQ (reference sequence). Trimming took 0 bases from V and 3 from J, leaving 9 bases between them. The CDR3 is made up of 15 amino acids. For the CDR3, the DNA is TGTGCCAGCAGCTTAGCGAAGGGGAACAATCAGCCCCAGCATTTT. Protein: CASSLAKGNNQPQHF.

CDR3: CASSSGLSYEQYV. CDR3 coding DNA: TGTGCCAGCAGTTCCGGACTCAGCTACGAGCAGTACGTC. This chain connects TRBV28 to TRBJ2-7; a possible D gene is TRBD2 (5 bases). V dropped 4 bases and J dropped 3 bases, with 10 bases sitting between them. The V gene's germline CDR1 is MDHEN and CDR2 SYDVKM. The CDR3 runs to 13 residues.

The V gene is TRBV5-8, the J gene TRBJ2-1; 12 bases are shared with TRBD1. Germline V gene lookup returns CDR1 SGHTS and CDR2 YDEGEE. CDR3 length equals 15 residues. V lost 4 bases, J lost 7 bases, and 6 bases stayed unmatched. The chain's CDR3 is CASSQGQGARNEQFF. The CDR3 DNA sequence: TGTGCCAGCAGCCAGGGACAGGGGGCGCGAAATGAGCAGTTCTTC.

The chain carries TRBV6-6 and TRBJ1-2, with 9 bases matching TRBD1. Germline-derived CDR1 and CDR2 are MNHNY and SVGAGI (reference sequence). The CDR3 consists of 13 residues. The trim removed 6 bases at V and 8 bases at J, leaving 7 bases unmatched. CDR3 DNA sequence: TGTGCCAGCAGGCCAACAGGGGGCCGGGGCTACACCTTC. Amino acid sequence: CASRPTGGRGYTF.

This CDR3 is CASSILGLETYNEQFF. CDR3 DNA: TGTGCCAGTAGTATATTGGGACTAGAAACGTACAATGAGCAGTTCTTC. V and J are TRBV19 and TRBJ2-1, with 8 bases identical to TRBD2. This CDR3 comprises 16 residues. The V gene end was trimmed by 2 bases and the J gene end by 4 bases; junction bases not matched to a gene: 7. The V gene's germline CDR1 is LNHDA and CDR2 SQIVND (reference sequence).

The chain couples TRBV28 to TRBJ2-7, with D possibly being TRBD2 (6 bases). The V gene's germline CDR1 is MDHEN and CDR2 SYDVKM. Trimming took off 3 bases at V and 3 bases at J, with 12 bases between the two ends. The CDR3 runs to 14 residues. CDR3 protein: CASSFGGLLYEQYF. The DNA of the CDR3 is TGTGCCAGCAGTTTCGGGGGACTTCTCTACGAGCAGTACTTC.

In its sample, this clone was seen once. The J gene is TRBJ2-1, the V gene TRBV2, with 11 bases matching TRBD2. Germline CDR1 is SNHLY and CDR2 is FYNNEI. The length of the CDR3 is 16 residues. The trim removed 5 bases at V and 4 bases at J, leaving 7 bases unmatched. CDR3 region: CASSTGTSGLYNEQFF. The CDR3 DNA sequence: TGTGCCAGCAGTACCGGGACTAGCGGCCTATACAATGAGCAGTTCTTC.

The chain has TRBV13 and TRBJ2-7, with 8 bases fitting TRBD1. Germline V lookup: CDR1 PRHDT, CDR2 FYEKMQ (reference sequence). V gave up 7 bases and J gave up 2 bases; unmatched junction bases: 13. CDR3 length equals 16 residues. CDR3 DNA sequence: TGTGCCAGCACCTTGGGGGCAGGGGGCGTAGCCTACGAGCAGTACTTC. It translates to CASTLGAGGVAYEQYF.

The CDR3 nucleotides read TGCGCCAGCAGCCAAGGGCGAGAGGGGACTAGCGGGAGAATTTCCGACAATGAGCAGTTCTTC. This encodes CASSQGREGTSGRISDNEQFF. V gene TRBV4-1 combines with J gene TRBJ2-1, with 14 bases fitting TRBD2. After removal of 1 base from V and 5 bases from J, the junction contained 16 bases not matched to a gene. This CDR3 spans 21 amino acids. Germline CDR1 MGHRA, CDR2 YSYEKL.

The genes are TRBV7-9 and TRBJ2-5; 11 bases map to TRBD2. CDR3 length: 16 amino acids. Trimming cost V 1 base and J 2 bases; bases outside gene matches: 3. Germline CDR1 reads SEHNR; CDR2 reads FQNEAQ (reference sequence). The DNA for the CDR3 is TGTGCCAGCAGCTTAGTGCTAGCGGGGGGACAAGAGACCCAGTACTTC. It codes for CASSLVLAGGQETQYF.

This chain links TRBV30 with TRBJ2-7, with 12 bases lining up with TRBD1. The length of the CDR3 is 14 residues. Trimming removed 5 bases from V and 6 bases from J; junction bases left unmatched: 8. From germline, CDR1 is GTSNPN and CDR2 SVGIG (reference sequence). The CDR3 reads CAWGGQGALGEQYF. DNA for the CDR3: TGTGCCTGGGGGGGACAGGGGGCCTTAGGCGAGCAGTACTTC. The variable domain in full, completed from reference TRBV30 and TRBJ2-7, reads SQTIHQWPATLVQPVGSPLSLECTVEGTSNPNLYWYRQAAGRGLQLLFYSVGIGQISSEVPQNLSASRPQDRQFILSSKKLLLSDSGFYLCAWGGQGALGEQYFGPGTRLTVT.

The rearrangement joins TRBV4-1 to TRBJ1-3; no clear D gene. Trimming cost V 2 bases and J 0 bases, with 11 bases left between them. The germline CDR1 and CDR2 sequences are MGHRA and YSYEKL. The CDR3 runs to 16 residues. The CDR3 loop is CASSQLFGDSGNTIYF. The CDR3 DNA reads as TGCGCCAGCAGCCAATTGTTCGGAGACTCTGGAAACACCATATATTTT.

The chain carries TRBV30 and TRBJ2-5, with TRBD1 matching over 8 bases. J gave up 4 bases and V 2 bases, and 15 bases lay outside the gene matches. CDR1 and CDR2 from the germline V gene are GTSNPN and SVGIG (reference sequence). The CDR3 length is 17 residues. CDR3 in amino acids: CAWSRTKTSDRAETQYF. For the CDR3, the DNA is TGTGCCTGGAGTCGGACGAAGACCTCGGACAGGGCAGAGACCCAGTACTTC.

The chain recombines TRBV5-4 with TRBJ1-1, with D possibly TRBD1 on 6 matching bases. V lost 4 bases and J lost 10, with 20 bases in between. CDR3 size: 14 residues. Germline values: CDR1 SGHNT, CDR2 YYREEE (reference sequence). CDR3: CASSPFLGGARAFF. Here the CDR3 DNA reads TGTGCCAGCAGCCCGTTCTTGGGGGGGGCCCGAGCTTTCTTT.

The chain joins TRBV19 to TRBJ2-2; D possibly corresponds to TRBD2 (6 bases). Trimming left V 8 bases short and J 0 bases short, with 16 bases between. From germline, CDR1 is LNHDA and CDR2 SQIVND (reference sequence). The length of the CDR3 is 16 residues. CDR3 sequence reads: CASARGLGPNTGELFF. CDR3 DNA sequence: TGTGCCAGTGCGCGGGGCCTGGGTCCGAACACCGGGGAGCTGTTTTTT.

The chain couples TRBV11-2 to TRBJ2-2; 8 bases fit TRBD2. This CDR3 is built from 14 residues. V was clipped by 1 base and J by 6 bases; unmatched bases: 1. Germline CDR1 SGHAT, CDR2 FQNNGV. The CDR3 bases are TGTGCCAGCAGCTTAGGCGGGGGGTCCGGGGAGCTGTTTTTT. Its protein product is CASSLGGGSGELFF.

The chain combines TRBV9 with TRBJ1-2; TRBD1 matches 7 bases. V lost 1 base, J lost 0 bases, and 6 bases stayed unmatched. Germline V gene lookup returns CDR1 SGDLS and CDR2 YYNGEE. The length of the CDR3 is 16 residues. The CDR3 protein is CASSVRDRATNYGYTF. In DNA form, the CDR3 reads TGTGCCAGCAGCGTACGTGACAGGGCGACTAACTATGGCTACACCTTC.